A selection of T cell receptor beta chains follows, all from one sample in a study of quantifying T cell responses using KT2 cells. TCRdb re-derived calls from the UMI-ligation and nested PCR reads in MiXCR, one entry per CDR3 protein. The sample lists tens of thousands of distinct CDR3 sequences, around 12% occurring once. Sequenced material: PBMCs spiked with cells of the T cell clone KT2. These receptors originate from a human donor. CDR3s leave out the opening cysteine and the closing phenylalanine or tryptophan.

CDR3aa	v_gene	j_gene
ASSHKHGLAGALGELF	TRBV3-1	TRBJ2-2
ASSFQGPTGELF	TRBV12-3/TRBV12-4	TRBJ2-2
ASSLDSRVHEQY	TRBV11-2	TRBJ2-7
ASSLSGAANEQY	TRBV19	TRBJ2-7
ASSRTPTSANEQF	TRBV7-3	TRBJ2-1
ASSYSGQARTYGYT	TRBV6-2/TRBV6-3	TRBJ1-2
ASSLYYTGEFKNIQY	TRBV7-2	TRBJ2-4
SAPTRGFYEQY	TRBV20-1	TRBJ2-7
ASTLFFSGVGTSGVEQY	TRBV6-6	TRBJ2-7
ASSHSGSEQF	TRBV3-1	TRBJ2-1
ASSLDIQDYGYT	TRBV7-9	TRBJ1-2
ASSEARRETQY	TRBV2	TRBJ2-5
ASSHNMGNQPQH	TRBV7-2	TRBJ1-5
ASSPGLPGYNGELF	TRBV6-5	TRBJ2-2
ASSSRLAGGRYNEQF	TRBV7-6	TRBJ2-1
SVLGSSSGNTIY	TRBV29-1	TRBJ1-3
ASRTAGTGEYEQY	TRBV6-1	TRBJ2-7
SAPGGSQETQY	TRBV20-1	TRBJ2-5
ASSLRSSGNYGYT	TRBV11-2	TRBJ1-2
SVGKGEGYEQY	TRBV29-1	TRBJ2-7
ASSSGLAGGLWDTQY	TRBV5-5	TRBJ2-3
ASSLWTSGSLGGEQF	TRBV11-2	TRBJ2-1
ASSFWGTEQY	TRBV28	TRBJ2-7
ASTIDGGASYEQY	TRBV2	TRBJ2-7
SASGWGGIYGYT	TRBV20-1	TRBJ1-2
ASRKTSISYNEQF	TRBV2	TRBJ2-1
ASSYTGAEGYT	TRBV6-5	TRBJ1-2
ASRDYSGPVDTQY	TRBV11-2	TRBJ2-3
ASSLVSDSYEQY	TRBV7-2	TRBJ2-7
ASRRQGALYGYT	TRBV12-3/TRBV12-4	TRBJ1-2
ASSPSRWSNQPQH	TRBV3-1	TRBJ1-5
ASKRTGDEQY	TRBV7-9	TRBJ2-7
SVDPGTDTQY	TRBV29-1	TRBJ2-3
ASQFLAGAETQY	TRBV27	TRBJ2-5
AISGRLAGGPETQY	TRBV10-3	TRBJ2-5
AWSVARDDGYT	TRBV30	TRBJ1-2
ASSAGPNQPQH	TRBV7-6	TRBJ1-5
ASSPRGHSLVDYGYT	TRBV9	TRBJ1-2
SADDRHSYNEQF	TRBV20-1	TRBJ2-1
SARDGSGRNEQY	TRBV20-1	TRBJ2-7
ASSHYRGPRDTEAF	TRBV16	TRBJ1-1
SAREFITDTQY	TRBV20-1	TRBJ2-3
ASSGAGTGDEKLF	TRBV6-2/TRBV6-3	TRBJ1-4
ASTRTGKKDTQY	TRBV12-3/TRBV12-4	TRBJ2-3
ASSVQGMNTEAF	TRBV11-2	TRBJ1-1
ASSQGASGGTLSYEQY	TRBV4-2	TRBJ2-7
ASSYTRATEAF	TRBV6-2/TRBV6-3	TRBJ1-1
ASTIPPGSNQPQH	TRBV6-6	TRBJ1-5
ASSQNPTSSRVWGTDTQY	TRBV4-3	TRBJ2-3
ASMDAVNTEAF	TRBV5-1	TRBJ1-1
SALRGVTEAF	TRBV20-1	TRBJ1-1
ASSLAGSTSTDTQY	TRBV6-5	TRBJ2-3
ASSPRGEGRTEAF	TRBV3-1	TRBJ1-1
ASSGVGARVTGELF	TRBV7-9	TRBJ2-2
ASSDKNTSGDPYEQY	TRBV2	TRBJ2-7
ASSLGRGNTIY	TRBV12-3/TRBV12-4	TRBJ1-3
AISGFPSGNTDTQY	TRBV10-3	TRBJ2-3
ASRARQVDNQPQH	TRBV2	TRBJ1-5
SARDYRGQGDTEAF	TRBV20-1	TRBJ1-1
ASSFPSLTEAF	TRBV5-4	TRBJ1-1